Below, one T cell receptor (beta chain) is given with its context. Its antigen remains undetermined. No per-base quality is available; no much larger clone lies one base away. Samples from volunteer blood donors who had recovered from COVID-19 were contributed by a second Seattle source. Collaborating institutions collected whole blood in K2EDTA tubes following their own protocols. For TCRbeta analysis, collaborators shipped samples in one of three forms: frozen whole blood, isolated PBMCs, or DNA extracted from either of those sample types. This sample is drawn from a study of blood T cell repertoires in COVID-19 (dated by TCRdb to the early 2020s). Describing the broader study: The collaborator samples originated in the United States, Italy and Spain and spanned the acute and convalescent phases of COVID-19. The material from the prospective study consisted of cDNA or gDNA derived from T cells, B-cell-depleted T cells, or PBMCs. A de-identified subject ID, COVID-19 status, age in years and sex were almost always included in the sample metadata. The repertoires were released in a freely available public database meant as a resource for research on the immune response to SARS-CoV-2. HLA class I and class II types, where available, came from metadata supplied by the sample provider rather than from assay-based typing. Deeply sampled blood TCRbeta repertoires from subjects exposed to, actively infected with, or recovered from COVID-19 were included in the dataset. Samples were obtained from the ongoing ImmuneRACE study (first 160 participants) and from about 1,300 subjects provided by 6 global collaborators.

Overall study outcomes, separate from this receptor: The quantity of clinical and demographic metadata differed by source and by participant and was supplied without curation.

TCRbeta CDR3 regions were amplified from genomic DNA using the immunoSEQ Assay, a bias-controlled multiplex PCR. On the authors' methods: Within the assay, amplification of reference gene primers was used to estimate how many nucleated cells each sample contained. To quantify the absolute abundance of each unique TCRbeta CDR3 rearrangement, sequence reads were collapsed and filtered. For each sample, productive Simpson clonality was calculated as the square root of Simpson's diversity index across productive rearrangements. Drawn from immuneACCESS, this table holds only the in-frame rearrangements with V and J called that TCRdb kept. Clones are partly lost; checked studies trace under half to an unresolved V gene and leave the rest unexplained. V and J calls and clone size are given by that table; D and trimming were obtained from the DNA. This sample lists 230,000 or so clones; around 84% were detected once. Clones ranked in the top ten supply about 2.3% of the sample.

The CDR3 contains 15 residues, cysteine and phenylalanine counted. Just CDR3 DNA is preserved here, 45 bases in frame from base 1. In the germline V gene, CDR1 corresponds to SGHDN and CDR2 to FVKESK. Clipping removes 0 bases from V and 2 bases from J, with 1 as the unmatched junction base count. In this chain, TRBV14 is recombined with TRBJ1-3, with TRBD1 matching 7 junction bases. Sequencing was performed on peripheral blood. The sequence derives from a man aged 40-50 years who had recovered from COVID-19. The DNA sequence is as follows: TGTGCCAGCAGCCAAGAGCAGGGGGCTGGAAACACCATATATTTT. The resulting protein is CASSQEQGAGNTIYF.